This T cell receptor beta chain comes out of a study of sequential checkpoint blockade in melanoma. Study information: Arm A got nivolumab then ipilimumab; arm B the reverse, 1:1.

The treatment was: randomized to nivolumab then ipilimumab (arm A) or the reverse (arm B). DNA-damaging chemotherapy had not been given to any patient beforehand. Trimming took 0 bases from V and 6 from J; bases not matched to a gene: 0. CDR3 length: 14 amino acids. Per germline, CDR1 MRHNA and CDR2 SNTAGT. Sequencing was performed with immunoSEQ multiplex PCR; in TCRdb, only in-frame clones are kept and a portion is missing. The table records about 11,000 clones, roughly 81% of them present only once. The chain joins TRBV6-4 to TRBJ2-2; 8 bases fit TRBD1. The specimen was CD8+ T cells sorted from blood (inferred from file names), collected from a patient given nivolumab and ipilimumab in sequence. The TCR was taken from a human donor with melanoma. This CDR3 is CASSDSQGAGELFF. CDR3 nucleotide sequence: TGTGCCAGCAGTGACTCACAGGGGGCCGGGGAGCTGTTTTTT.